This TCR beta chain is drawn from a study of T cell repertoires in cytomegalovirus infection. Study summary: Well-studied HLA-B-restricted epitopes and recently identified HLA-C-restricted epitopes of CMV were both used in the study. Public TCR beta signatures were indicative of both CMV infection and a matching HLA type.

Study-wide results and caveats: Across the ex vivo response, the dominant clonotypes were HLA-C-restricted CMV-specific TCR beta clonotypes.

TCRdb called the reads again in MiXCR, with one record for every CDR3 protein. The table shows approximately 730,000 distinct CDR3 sequences, with 25% to 35% occurring only once. Germline CDR1 is MNHEY and CDR2 is SVGEGT. V shed 6 bases and J 8 bases; nucleotides not matched to a gene: 18. The CDR3 spans 16 residues. With respect to this clonotype: Its antigen is unknown.

This TCR came from a human donor in good health (CMV status not recorded). Some clones in this sample may be carry-over from other donors' samples. The genes are TRBV6-2 or TRBV6-3 and TRBJ1-2; the match to TRBD1 covers 7 bases. This material consisted of cultured CD8+ T cells from PBMCs, taken from culture after CMV antigen stimulation. The CDR3 DNA follows: TGTGCCAGCAGCCTACTAGGGACAGACAAGACTTCCGGCTACACCTTC. It translates to CASSLLGTDKTSGYTF.